This TCR beta chain was documented in a study of blood T cell repertoires in COVID-19 (dated by TCRdb to about 2020). In the study overall: The collaborator samples originated in the United States, Italy and Spain and spanned the acute and convalescent phases of COVID-19. The material from the prospective study consisted of cDNA or gDNA derived from T cells, B-cell-depleted T cells, or PBMCs. The dataset comprised deeply sampled blood TCRbeta repertoires from subjects exposed to, actively infected with, or recovered from COVID-19. Samples were obtained from the ongoing ImmuneRACE study (first 160 participants) and from approximately 1,200 subjects provided by 6 global collaborators. Where HLA class I and class II types were available, the types were taken from metadata supplied by the sample provider, not from assay-based typing. The repertoires were released in a freely available public database intended as a resource for research on the immune response to SARS-CoV-2. Nearly every sample came with metadata listing a de-identified subject ID, COVID-19 status, age in years and sex.

TCRbeta CDR3 regions were amplified from genomic DNA using the immunoSEQ Assay, a bias-controlled multiplex PCR. Concerning the study's data processing: Within the assay, amplification of reference gene primers was used to estimate how many nucleated cells each sample contained. To quantify the absolute abundance of each unique TCRbeta CDR3 rearrangement, sequence reads were collapsed and filtered. Productive Simpson clonality was computed per sample as the square root of Simpson's diversity index over productive rearrangements. Held by TCRdb, this immuneACCESS table contains in-frame sequences only and omits some clones. Under half of the omission traces to an unresolved V gene where checked; the cause of the rest is unknown. Clone size and V and J calls were adopted from that table, with D and trimming inferred from the DNA. The sample table lists about 190,000 clones, 78% of them with a count of one. Approximately 3% of the sample lies in the top ten.

A note on this clone: Its antigen is still unknown. Within one base of it there is no much larger clone, and no base qualities were kept.

According to the germline V gene, CDR1 reads SGHVS and CDR2 reads FQNEAQ. From the cysteine through the phenylalanine, the CDR3 covers 16 amino acids. The entry retains the CDR3 DNA only, 48 bases that are in frame from base 1. Clipping removes 3 bases from V and 5 bases from J, with 8 as the unmatched junction base count. The paper as a whole reports these results and caveats: The quantity of clinical and demographic metadata differed by source and by participant and was supplied without curation.

The collaborating institutions used their own protocols to collect whole blood in K2EDTA tubes. For TCRbeta analysis, collaborator samples were shipped as frozen whole blood, as isolated PBMCs, or as DNA extracted from either sample type. The chain employs TRBV7-8 and TRBJ2-5; 11 central nucleotides agree with TRBD1. Sequencing was carried out using peripheral blood. The sequence derives from a woman older than 75 with active or convalescent COVID-19. The CDR3 region reads CASSFGQGQGAETQYF. The nucleotide sequence is given as TGTGCCAGCAGCTTCGGCCAAGGACAGGGGGCTGAGACCCAGTACTTC.